This T cell receptor (beta chain) derives from a study of blood T cell repertoires in COVID-19. Original data processing: Researchers report that nucleated cell counts were estimated from reference gene primer amplification. Libraries were prepared by immunoSEQ multiplex PCR; TCRdb keeps only in-frame clonotypes and omits some of them. The V and J calls and clone size were taken over from that table, and D and trimming were inferred from the DNA. The sample has just over 35,000 clones, about 90% seen once. V was cut by 6 bases and J by 10 bases, with 7 bases left in between. CDR3 length: 11 amino acids. From germline, CDR1 is MNHNY and CDR2 SVGAGI (reference sequence).

Sequenced: peripheral blood. The receptor was derived from a man aged 55 to 70 with acute or convalescent COVID-19. The chain employs TRBV6-6 and TRBJ1-6, with D unresolved. The CDR3 sequence: CASRGESPLHF. CDR3 DNA: TGTGCCAGCAGGGGAGAATCACCCCTCCACTTT.